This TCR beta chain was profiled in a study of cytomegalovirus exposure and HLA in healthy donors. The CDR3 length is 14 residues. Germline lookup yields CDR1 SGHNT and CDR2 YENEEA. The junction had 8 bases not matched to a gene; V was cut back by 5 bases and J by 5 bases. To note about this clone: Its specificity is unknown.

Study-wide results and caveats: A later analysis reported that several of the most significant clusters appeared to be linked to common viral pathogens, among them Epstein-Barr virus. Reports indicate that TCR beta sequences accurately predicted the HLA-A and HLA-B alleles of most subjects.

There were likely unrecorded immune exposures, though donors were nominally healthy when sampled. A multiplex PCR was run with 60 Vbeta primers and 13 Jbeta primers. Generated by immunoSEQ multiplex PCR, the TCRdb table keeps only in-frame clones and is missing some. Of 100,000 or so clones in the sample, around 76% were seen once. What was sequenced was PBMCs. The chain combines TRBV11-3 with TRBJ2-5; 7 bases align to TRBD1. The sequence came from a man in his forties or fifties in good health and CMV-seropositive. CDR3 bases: TGTGCCAGCAGCCCTGACAGGGCTGGGGAGACCCAGTACTTC. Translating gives CASSPDRAGETQYF.